Listed below are T cell receptor beta chains from one sample, sequenced in a study of shared clonotypes between healthy human individuals. Sequenced by immunoSEQ multiplex PCR; TCRdb stores in-frame clones only, minus some. The sample has about 2,500,000 clones; around nine tenths are singletons. The specimen was naive CD4+ T cells sorted from blood. The receptors originated from a man in his late teens or twenties in good health. CDR3s leave out the opening cysteine and the closing phenylalanine or tryptophan.

V,CDR3
TRBV5-6,ASTGGGWTDTQY
TRBV6-1,ASSEEAGRDTEAF
TRBV6-5,ASSASGGTYEQY
TRBV19,ASSTPALGEQY
TRBV27,ASSWDTMNTGELF
TRBV15,ATSRVGAGTEAF
TRBV10-3,AISEGQGVGYGYT
TRBV5-4,ASSLSAALDIQY
TRBV9,ASSAHWAGANYGYT
TRBV27,ASSRRDGPTLEQY